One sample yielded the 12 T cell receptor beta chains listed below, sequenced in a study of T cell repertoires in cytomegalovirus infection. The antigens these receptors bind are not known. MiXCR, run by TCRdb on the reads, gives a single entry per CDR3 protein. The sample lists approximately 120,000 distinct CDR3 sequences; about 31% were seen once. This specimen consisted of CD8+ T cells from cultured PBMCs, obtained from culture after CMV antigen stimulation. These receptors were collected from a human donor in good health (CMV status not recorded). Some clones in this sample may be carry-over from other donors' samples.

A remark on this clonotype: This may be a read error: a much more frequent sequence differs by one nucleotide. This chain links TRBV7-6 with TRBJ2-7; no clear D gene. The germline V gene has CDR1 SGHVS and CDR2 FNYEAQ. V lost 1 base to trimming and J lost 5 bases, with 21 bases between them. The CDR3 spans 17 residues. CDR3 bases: TGTGCCAGCAGCTTAGAGGTGGCGAGCCAGGTCGAGGACGAGCAGTACTTC. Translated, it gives CASSLEVASQVEDEQYF.

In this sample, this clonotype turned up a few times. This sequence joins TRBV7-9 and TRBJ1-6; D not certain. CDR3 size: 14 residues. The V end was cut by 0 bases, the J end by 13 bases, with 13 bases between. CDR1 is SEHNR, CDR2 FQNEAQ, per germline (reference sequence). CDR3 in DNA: TGTGCCAGCAGCTTAGCTTCGGGAGGATCGCCCCTCCACTTT. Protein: CASSLASGGSPLHF.

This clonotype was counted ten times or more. As DNA, the CDR3 is TGTGCCAGCAGCCATCAGAAGGGGGCAGTGAACGAGCAGTACTTC. Amino acid sequence: CASSHQKGAVNEQYF. J is TRBJ2-7 and V is TRBV7-6; 7 positions agree with TRBD1. The CDR3 sequence is 15 residues long. V dropped 5 bases and J dropped 5; count of bases not matched to a gene: 12. The germline V gene encodes CDR1 SGHVS and CDR2 FNYEAQ.

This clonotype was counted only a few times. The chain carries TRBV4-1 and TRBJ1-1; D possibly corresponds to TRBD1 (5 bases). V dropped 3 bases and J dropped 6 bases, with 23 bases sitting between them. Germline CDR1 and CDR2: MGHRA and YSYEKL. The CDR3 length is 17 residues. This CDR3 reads CASSQTNTGEIFSEAFF. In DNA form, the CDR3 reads TGCGCCAGCAGCCAGACGAACACGGGGGAAATATTCTCTGAAGCTTTCTTT.

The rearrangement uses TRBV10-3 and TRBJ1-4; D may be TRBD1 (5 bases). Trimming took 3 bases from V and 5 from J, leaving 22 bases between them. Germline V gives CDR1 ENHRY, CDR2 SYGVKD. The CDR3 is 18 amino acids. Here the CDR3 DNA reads TGTGCCATCAGTGACTCAGGACAACTCGGCTCGGAAAATGAAAAACTGTTTTTT. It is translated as CAISDSGQLGSENEKLFF.

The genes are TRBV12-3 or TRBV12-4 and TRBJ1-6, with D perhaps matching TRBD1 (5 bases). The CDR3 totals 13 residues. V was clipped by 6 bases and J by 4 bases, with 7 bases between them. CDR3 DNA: TGTGCCAGCAGCAAGGGGTATAATTCACCCCTCCACTTT. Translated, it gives CASSKGYNSPLHF.

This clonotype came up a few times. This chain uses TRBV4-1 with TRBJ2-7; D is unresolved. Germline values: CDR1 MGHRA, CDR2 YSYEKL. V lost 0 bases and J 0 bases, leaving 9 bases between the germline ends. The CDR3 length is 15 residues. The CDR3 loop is CASSQDLLPSYEQYF. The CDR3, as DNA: TGCGCCAGCAGCCAAGATTTACTGCCCTCCTACGAGCAGTACTTC.

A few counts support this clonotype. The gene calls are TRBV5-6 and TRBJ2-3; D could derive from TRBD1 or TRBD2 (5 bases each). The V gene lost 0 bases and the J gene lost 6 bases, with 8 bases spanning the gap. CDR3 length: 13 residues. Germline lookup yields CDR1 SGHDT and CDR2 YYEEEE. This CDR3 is CASSLAGPDTQYF. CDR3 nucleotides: TGTGCCAGCAGCTTGGCGGGACCCGATACGCAGTATTTT.

The CDR3: CASSASGPSEKLFF. CDR3 coding DNA: TGTGCCAGCAGTGCCTCCGGGCCGAGTGAAAAACTGTTTTTT. The V and J genes are TRBV6-6 and TRBJ1-4; D unclear. The germline V gene encodes CDR1 MNHNY and CDR2 SVGAGI (reference sequence). The CDR3 is 14 amino acids. Trimming removed 5 bases from V and 7 bases from J, with 14 bases in between.

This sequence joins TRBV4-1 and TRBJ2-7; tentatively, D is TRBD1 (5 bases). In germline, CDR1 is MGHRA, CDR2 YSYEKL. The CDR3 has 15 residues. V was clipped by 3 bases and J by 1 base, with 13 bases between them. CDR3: CASSQTPSGSYEQYF. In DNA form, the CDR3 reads TGCGCCAGCAGCCAGACCCCCTCAGGGTCCTACGAGCAGTACTTC.

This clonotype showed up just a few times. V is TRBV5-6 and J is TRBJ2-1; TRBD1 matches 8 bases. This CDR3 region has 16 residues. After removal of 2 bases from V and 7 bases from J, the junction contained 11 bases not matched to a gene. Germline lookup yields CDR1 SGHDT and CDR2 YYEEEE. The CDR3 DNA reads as TGTGCCAGCAGCTTTGGACAGGGCTCAGCGCTGAATGAGCAGTTCTTC. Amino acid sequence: CASSFGQGSALNEQFF.

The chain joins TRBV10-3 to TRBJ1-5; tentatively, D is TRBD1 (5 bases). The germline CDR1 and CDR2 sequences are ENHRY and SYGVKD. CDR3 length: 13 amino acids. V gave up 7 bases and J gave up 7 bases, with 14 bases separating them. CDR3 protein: CAIMGGMGQPQHF. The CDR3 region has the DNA TGTGCCATCATGGGGGGTATGGGACAGCCCCAGCATTTT.